This T cell receptor (beta chain) stems from a study of T-cell memory formation after mild COVID-19. Ten or more counts support this clonotype. The antigen remains unidentified. In TCRdb, the 5' RACE reads were re-called with MiXCR into one record per CDR3 protein. The sample lists 550,000 to 650,000 distinct CDR3 sequences; 17% were seen once. V gave up 6 bases and J gave up 3 bases; unmatched junction bases: 2. The germline V gene encodes CDR1 SNHLY and CDR2 FYNNEI. The CDR3 has 13 amino acids. Findings and limits, study-wide: Several responding clones turned up in pre-infection memory, indicating that cross-reactive memory may have taken part.

This chain connects TRBV2 to TRBJ2-1, with TRBD2 matching 7 bases. Sample: PBMCs or a T cell subset sorted from them (not recorded which). The TCR originated in an adult woman who had mild COVID-19 (a few samples of this study predate the infection). Cell type and time point are not known. CDR3 loop: CASSRGDYNEQFF. Written as DNA, the CDR3 is TGTGCCAGCAGCCGGGGGGACTACAATGAGCAGTTCTTC.